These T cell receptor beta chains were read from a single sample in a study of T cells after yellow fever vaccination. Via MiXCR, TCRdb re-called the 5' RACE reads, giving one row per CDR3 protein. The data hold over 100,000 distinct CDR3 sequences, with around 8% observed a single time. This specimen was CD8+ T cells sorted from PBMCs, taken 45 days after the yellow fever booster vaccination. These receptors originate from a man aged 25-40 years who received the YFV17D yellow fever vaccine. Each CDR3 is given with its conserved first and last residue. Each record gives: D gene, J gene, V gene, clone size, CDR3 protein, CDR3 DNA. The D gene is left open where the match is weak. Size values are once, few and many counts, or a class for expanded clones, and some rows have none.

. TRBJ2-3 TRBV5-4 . CAGAQGTDTQYF TGTGCGGGGGCACAGGGCACAGATACGCAGTATTTT
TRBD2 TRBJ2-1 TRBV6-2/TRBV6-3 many CASSPGGVVNEQFF TGTGCCAGCAGCCCCGGGGGGGTAGTCAATGAGCAGTTCTTC
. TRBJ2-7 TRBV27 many CASSLSWGQPYEQYF TGTGCCAGCAGTTTGTCGTGGGGGCAGCCCTACGAGCAGTACTTC
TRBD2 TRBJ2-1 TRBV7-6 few CASSLGLGGARKYNEQFF TGTGCCAGCAGCTTAGGTCTCGGGGGGGCAAGGAAGTACAATGAGCAGTTCTTC
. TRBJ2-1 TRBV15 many CATSRADNEQFF TGTGCCACCAGCAGAGCAGACAATGAGCAGTTCTTC
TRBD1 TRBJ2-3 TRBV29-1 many CSALYSATGAWGTDTQYF TGCAGCGCCCTATACTCCGCGACAGGGGCCTGGGGCACAGATACGCAGTATTTT
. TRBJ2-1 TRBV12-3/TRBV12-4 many CASSPDSAGTNEQFF TGTGCCAGCAGTCCCGACTCCGCCGGCACCAATGAGCAGTTCTTC
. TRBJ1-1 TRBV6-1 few CASSEGIEAFF TGTGCCAGCAGTGAGGGGATTGAAGCTTTCTTT
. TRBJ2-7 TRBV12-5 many CASGLYGRGHEQYF TGTGCTAGTGGTTTGTACGGGAGAGGGCACGAGCAGTACTTC
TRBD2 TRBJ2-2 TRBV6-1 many CATQGLAGVTGELFF TGTGCCACCCAGGGACTAGCGGGAGTTACCGGGGAGCTGTTTTTT
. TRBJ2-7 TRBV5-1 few CASSLAGQAHEQYF TGCGCCAGCAGCTTGGCCGGGCAGGCACACGAGCAGTACTTC
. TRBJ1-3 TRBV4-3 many CASSQDVPGDTIYF TGCGCCAGCAGCCAAGATGTACCCGGCGACACCATATATTTT
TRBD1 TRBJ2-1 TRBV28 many CASTEPGQGFVEQFF TGTGCCAGCACTGAACCGGGACAGGGTTTCGTTGAGCAGTTCTTC
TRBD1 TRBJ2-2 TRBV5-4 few CASSLAGTDTGELFF TGTGCCAGCAGCTTGGCCGGGACAGACACCGGGGAGCTGTTTTTT
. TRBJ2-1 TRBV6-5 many CASSYSGLNEQFF TGTGCCAGCAGTTACTCAGGGCTCAATGAGCAGTTCTTC
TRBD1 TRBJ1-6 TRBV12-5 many CASGSTSRGPDSPLHF TGTGCTAGTGGGAGCACTTCCAGGGGGCCGGATTCACCCCTCCACTTT
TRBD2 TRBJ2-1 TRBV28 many CASSSPTTSGRAHEQFF TGTGCCAGCAGTTCCCCCACGACTAGCGGGAGGGCCCATGAGCAGTTCTTC